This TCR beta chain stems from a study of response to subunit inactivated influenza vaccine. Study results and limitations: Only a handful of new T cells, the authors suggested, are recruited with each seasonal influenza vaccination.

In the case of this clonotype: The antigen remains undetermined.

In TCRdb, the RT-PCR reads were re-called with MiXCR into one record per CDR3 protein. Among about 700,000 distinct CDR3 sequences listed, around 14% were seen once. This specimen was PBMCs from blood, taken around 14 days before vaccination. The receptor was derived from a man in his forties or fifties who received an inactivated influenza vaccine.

CDR3: CASSRRTRFAAGELFF. In DNA form, the CDR3 reads TGCGCCAGCAGCCGAAGGACTAGGTTCGCGGCCGGGGAGCTGTTTTTT. The genes are TRBV4-3 and TRBJ2-2; the match to TRBD2 covers 7 bases. V was clipped by 4 bases and J by 6 bases; unmatched bases: 11. CDR1 LGHNA and CDR2 YSLEER come from the germline V gene. The CDR3 consists of 16 residues.